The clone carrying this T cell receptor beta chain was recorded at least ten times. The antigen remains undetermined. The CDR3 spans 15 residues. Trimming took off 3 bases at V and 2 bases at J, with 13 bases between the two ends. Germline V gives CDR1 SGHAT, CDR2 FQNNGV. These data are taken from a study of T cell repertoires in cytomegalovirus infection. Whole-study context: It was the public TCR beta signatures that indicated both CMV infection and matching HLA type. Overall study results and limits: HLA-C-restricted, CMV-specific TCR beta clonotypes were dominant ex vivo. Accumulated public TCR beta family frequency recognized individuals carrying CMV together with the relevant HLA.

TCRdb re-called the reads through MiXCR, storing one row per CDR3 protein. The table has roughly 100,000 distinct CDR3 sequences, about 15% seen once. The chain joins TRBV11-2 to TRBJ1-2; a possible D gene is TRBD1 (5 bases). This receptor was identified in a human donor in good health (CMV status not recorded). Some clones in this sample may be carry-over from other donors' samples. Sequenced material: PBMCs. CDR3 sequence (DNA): TGTGCCAGCAGCTTTCCCCTGGGGACGAACTATGGCTACACCTTC. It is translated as CASSFPLGTNYGYTF.